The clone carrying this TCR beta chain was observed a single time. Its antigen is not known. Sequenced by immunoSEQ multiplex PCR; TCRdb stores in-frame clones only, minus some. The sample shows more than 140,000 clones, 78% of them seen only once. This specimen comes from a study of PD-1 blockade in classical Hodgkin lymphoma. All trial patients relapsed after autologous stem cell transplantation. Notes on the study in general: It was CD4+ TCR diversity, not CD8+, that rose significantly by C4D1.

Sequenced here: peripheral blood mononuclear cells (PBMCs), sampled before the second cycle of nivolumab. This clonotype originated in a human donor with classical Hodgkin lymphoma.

As DNA, the CDR3 is TGTGCCAGCAAGATGGAGTGGGGGACTGAAGCTTTCTTT. This translates into CASKMEWGTEAFF. This chain uses TRBV2 with TRBJ1-1; tentatively, D is TRBD1 (5 bases). The CDR3 contains 13 residues. Trimming left V 7 bases short and J 5 bases short, with 14 bases between. Germline CDR1 is SNHLY and CDR2 is FYNNEI.